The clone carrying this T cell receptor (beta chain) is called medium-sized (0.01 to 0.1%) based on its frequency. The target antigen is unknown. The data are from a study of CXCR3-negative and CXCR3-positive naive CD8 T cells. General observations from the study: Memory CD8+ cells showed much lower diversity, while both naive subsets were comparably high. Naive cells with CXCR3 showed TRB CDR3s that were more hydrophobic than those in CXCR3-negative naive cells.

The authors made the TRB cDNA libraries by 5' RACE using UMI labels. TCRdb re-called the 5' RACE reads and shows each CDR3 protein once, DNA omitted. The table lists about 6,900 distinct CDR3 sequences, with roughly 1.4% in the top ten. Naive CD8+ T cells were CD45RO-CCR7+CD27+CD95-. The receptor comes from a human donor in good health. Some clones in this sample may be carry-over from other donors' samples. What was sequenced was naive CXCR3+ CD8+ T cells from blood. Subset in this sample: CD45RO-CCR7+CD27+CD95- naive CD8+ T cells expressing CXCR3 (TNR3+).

The CDR3 sequence: CSVPLQGRETQYF. This chain links TRBV29-1 with TRBJ2-5; with no DNA, the TCRdb D assignment of TRBD1 cannot be verified. The CDR3 consists of 13 residues. Germline V gene sequence: CDR1 SQVTM, CDR2 ANQGSEA. Full variable domain (rest looked up from reference TRBV29-1 and TRBJ2-5): SAVISQKPSRDICQRGTSLTIQCQVDSQVTMMFWYRQQPGQSLTLIATANQGSEATYESGFVIDKFPISRPNLTFSTLTVSNMSPEDSSIYLCSVPLQGRETQYFGPGTRLLVL.